The 23 T cell receptor beta chains given below trace back to one sample, sequenced in a study of control samples from healthy donors and cancer patients. Assay used: immunoSEQ multiplex PCR; TCRdb lists only in-frame clones, some missing. The table has fewer than 200,000 clones, approximately 90% seen once; the top ten hold 1.2% to 1.5%. Source material: blood. These receptors came from a man aged 25 to 40 in good health.

V and J are TRBV6-5 and TRBJ1-5; TRBD1 aligns across 9 bases. This CDR3 is 14 amino acids long. The trim removed 6 bases at V and 5 bases at J, leaving 5 bases unmatched. Germline V gives CDR1 MNHEY, CDR2 SVGAGI. CDR3 bases: TGTGCCAGCAGCGGACAGGGGCTGGATCAGCCCCAGCATTTT. Translating it yields CASSGQGLDQPQHF.

Only a few counts were recorded for this clone. This chain uses TRBV3-1 (or the pseudogene TRBV3-2) with TRBJ2-1; the match to TRBD1 covers 7 bases. Germline V lookup: CDR1 LGHDT, CDR2 YNNKEL (reference sequence). J gave up 2 bases and V 3 bases, and 4 bases lay outside the gene matches. There are 15 residues in the CDR3. This chain's CDR3 is CASSQSGTAYNEQFF. DNA for the CDR3: TGTGCCAGCAGCCAGTCCGGGACAGCCTACAATGAGCAGTTCTTC.

The J gene is TRBJ2-5, the V gene TRBV3-1 (or the pseudogene TRBV3-2); TRBD2 matches at 10 bases. After removal of 1 base from V and 3 bases from J, the junction contained 5 bases not matched to a gene. The germline V gene has CDR1 LGHDT and CDR2 YNNKEL (reference sequence). This CDR3 has 16 amino acids. CDR3 amino acids: CASSQVIAGGEETQYF. The DNA of the CDR3 is TGTGCCAGCAGCCAAGTGATAGCGGGAGGAGAAGAGACCCAGTACTTC.

V usage is TRBV6-5 and J usage is TRBJ1-3; TRBD1 might be the D (5 bases). The V gene lost 8 bases and the J gene lost 2 bases, with 7 bases spanning the gap. CDR3 length equals 12 residues. Germline lookup yields CDR1 MNHEY and CDR2 SVGAGI. The CDR3, as DNA: TGTGCCAGCCAGGGAGCTGGAAACACCATATATTTT. Its protein is CASQGAGNTIYF.

The chain recombines TRBV2 with TRBJ1-1; D unclear. This CDR3 spans 13 amino acids. Germline assignment: CDR1 SNHLY and CDR2 FYNNEI. Deletions cut 4 bases from V and 1 base from J, with 7 bases between. As DNA, the CDR3 is TGTGCCAGCAGTGTACAGACGAACACTGAAGCTTTCTTT. As protein: CASSVQTNTEAFF. Complete variable domain (other parts from reference TRBV2 and TRBJ1-1): EPEVTQTPSHQVTQMGQEVILRCVPISNHLYFYWYRQILGQKVEFLVSFYNNEISEKSEIFDDQFSVERPDGSNFTLKIRSTKLEDSAMYFCASSVQTNTEAFFGQGTRLTVV.

V gene TRBV25-1 combines with J gene TRBJ2-1; D gene uncertain. Per the germline V gene, CDR1 is MGHDK and CDR2 is SYGVNS. V gave up 6 bases and J gave up 7 bases, with 4 bases separating them. The length of the CDR3 is 10 residues. CDR3 amino acids: CASSRNEQFF. DNA of the CDR3: TGTGCCAGCAGCAGGAATGAGCAGTTCTTC. The full variable domain, in which reference TRBV25-1 and TRBJ2-1 provide the parts outside the CDR3, is EADIYQTPRYLVIGTGKKITLECSQTMGHDKMYWYQQDPGMELHLIHYSYGVNSTEKGDLSSESTVSRIRTEHFPLTLESARPSHTSQYLCASSRNEQFFGPGTRLTVL.

The V and J genes are TRBV30 and TRBJ2-1, with TRBD1 matching 9 bases. This CDR3 spans 15 amino acids. Per germline, CDR1 GTSNPN and CDR2 SVGIG (reference sequence). Unmatched junction bases numbered 7, after V lost 3 bases and J lost 4 bases. This CDR3 reads CAWRADRGRYNEQFF. CDR3 coding DNA: TGTGCCTGGAGGGCGGACAGGGGAAGGTACAATGAGCAGTTCTTC.

V and J are TRBV11-2 and TRBJ1-3, with TRBD1 as a possible D gene (5 bases). CDR1 is SGHAT and CDR2 is FQNNGV in the germline V gene. Trimming pared 0 bases from V and 2 bases from J, leaving 8 bases between. The CDR3 is made up of 15 amino acids. CDR3 DNA: TGTGCCAGCAGCTTAGAGGACAAACCTGGAAACACCATATATTTT. Translating it yields CASSLEDKPGNTIYF.

This clone was picked up one time. The genes are TRBV6-2 or TRBV6-3 and TRBJ2-3, with a tentative D call TRBD2 (5 bases). The CDR3 is 17 residues long. With 3 bases removed from V and 1 base from J, the gap between germline ends came to 17 bases. The germline gives CDR1 MNHEY, CDR2 SVGEGT. CDR3 bases: TGTGCCAGCAGTTATGGGAACGGGGTGGATGGCACAGATACGCAGTATTTT. Residues: CASSYGNGVDGTDTQYF.

This chain links TRBV7-6 with TRBJ1-5; TRBD1 matches at 7 bases. Germline trimming cut 5 bases from V and 9 bases from J; bases unmatched to any gene: 10. This CDR3 has 14 amino acids. Germline V gene sequence: CDR1 SGHVS, CDR2 FNYEAQ. This chain's CDR3 is CASSIGQALGPQHF. The CDR3 nucleotides are TGTGCCAGCAGCATAGGACAGGCCCTAGGGCCCCAGCATTTT.

The rearrangement joins TRBV10-3 to TRBJ2-3; D may be TRBD1 (6 bases). The CDR3 totals 18 residues. Germline loops: CDR1 ENHRY, CDR2 SYGVKD. Trimming pared 0 bases from V and 0 bases from J, leaving 16 bases between. The CDR3 reads CAISESLRGGLSTDTQYF. In nucleotides, the CDR3 is TGTGCCATCAGTGAGTCCCTCAGGGGCGGGCTTAGCACAGATACGCAGTATTTT.

This rearrangement joins TRBV7-2 to TRBJ2-2; no clear D. V was cut by 7 bases and J by 1 base, with 13 bases left in between. The CDR3 contains 15 residues. CDR1 is SGHTA and CDR2 is FQGNSA in the germline V gene. CDR3 in DNA: TGTGCCAGCACCCGTGAAGTAAGGAACACCGGGGAGCTGTTTTTT. Protein product: CASTREVRNTGELFF.

The CDR3 loop reads CASTQTSGSTDTQYF. The CDR3 DNA reads as TGCGCCAGCACGCAGACTAGCGGGAGCACAGATACGCAGTATTTT. The V gene is TRBV5-1, the J gene TRBJ2-3; 10 bases fit TRBD2. CDR3 length: 15 residues. Germline CDR1 reads SGHRS; CDR2 reads YFSETQ. The V and J ends lost 6 bases and 0 bases, in that order; junction bases with no gene match: 4.

The chain combines TRBV6-2 or TRBV6-3 with TRBJ1-1, with D possibly matching TRBD1 (5 bases). The germline V gene encodes CDR1 MNHEY and CDR2 SVGEGT. With 2 bases removed from V and 3 bases from J, the gap between germline ends came to 19 bases. The CDR3 covers 17 residues. The CDR3 sequence is CASSYPRSRVTDTEAFF. The CDR3 DNA sequence: TGTGCCAGCAGTTACCCGCGGAGCAGGGTCACGGACACTGAAGCTTTCTTT.

The chain is built from TRBV5-1 and TRBJ1-3; D gene uncertain. Trimming took off 1 base at V and 8 bases at J, with 16 bases between the two ends. The CDR3 loop spans 15 amino acids. Germline V CDR1 and CDR2: SGHRS, YFSETQ. CDR3 region: CASSLSPGPKDTIYF. CDR3 nucleotide sequence: TGCGCCAGCAGCTTGTCACCAGGCCCAAAGGACACCATATATTTT. Filled out from reference TRBV5-1 and TRBJ1-3, the complete variable domain reads KAGVTQTPRYLIKTRGQQVTLSCSPISGHRSVSWYQQTPGQGLQFLFEYFSETQRNKGNFPGRFSGRQFSNSRSEMNVSTLELGDSALYLCASSLSPGPKDTIYFGEGSWLTVV.

The V and J genes are TRBV28 and TRBJ2-7; 9 nucleotides agree with TRBD1. Trimming cost V 6 bases and J 4 bases; bases outside gene matches: 10. The CDR3 contains 15 residues. Germline V gene data show CDR1 as MDHEN and CDR2 as SYDVKM. CDR3 sequence (DNA): TGTGCCAGCAGCACACCGGGACAGGGTCGATACGAGCAGTACTTC. Translated: CASSTPGQGRYEQYF.

This sequence joins TRBV6-5 and TRBJ2-3; a weak D match, TRBD1 (6 bases). This CDR3 region has 15 residues. Germline V gene sequence: CDR1 MNHEY, CDR2 SVGAGI. With 10 bases removed from V and 1 base from J, the gap between germline ends came to 18 bases. CDR3: CATSLWTAGTDTQYF. The CDR3 DNA follows: TGTGCCACCTCACTCTGGACAGCAGGCACAGATACGCAGTATTTT.

This chain connects TRBV19 to TRBJ2-7; D is unclear. Germline CDR1 LNHDA, CDR2 SQIVND (reference sequence). V was clipped by 0 bases and J by 4 bases, with 13 bases between them. CDR3 length equals 15 residues. CDR3 nucleotides: TGTGCCAGTAGTATAGATTGGCAATTACCTTACGAGCAGTACTTC. Translating gives CASSIDWQLPYEQYF.

V and J are TRBV5-1 and TRBJ2-7, with D possibly called TRBD1 or TRBD2 (8 bases each). Trimming cost V 4 bases and J 1 base, with 18 bases left between them. CDR3 length: 16 residues. CDR1 is SGHRS, CDR2 YFSETQ, per germline. CDR3 residues: CASSREGQAASYEQYF. In DNA, the CDR3 is TGCGCCAGCAGCCGGGAGGGACAGGCGGCTTCCTACGAGCAGTACTTC.

This chain joins TRBV18 and TRBJ1-5; 9 bases agree with TRBD1. The CDR3 length is 14 residues. The V and J ends lost 5 bases and 3 bases, in that order; junction bases with no gene match: 2. In germline, CDR1 is KGHSH, CDR2 LQKENI. The CDR3 DNA is TGTGCCAGCTCAGGGACAGGGATCAATCAGCCCCAGCATTTT. It specifies CASSGTGINQPQHF. Using reference TRBV18 and TRBJ1-5 for the parts outside the CDR3, the full variable domain is NAGVMQNPRHLVRRRGQEARLRCSPMKGHSHVYWYRQLPEEGLKFMVYLQKENIIDESGMPKERFSAEFPKEGPSILRIQQVVRGDSAAYFCASSGTGINQPQHFGDGTRLSIL.

This clone appeared a single time. The gene calls are TRBV7-6 and TRBJ1-6; 9 nucleotides agree with TRBD1. Germline V gene data show CDR1 as SGHVS and CDR2 as FNYEAQ. The CDR3 runs 15 residues. J lost 6 bases, V lost 5 bases, and 5 bases had no gene match. CDR3 nucleotides: TGTGCCAGCAGCCCTCTGGGACAGGGTAATTCACCCCTCCACTTT. Translating it yields CASSPLGQGNSPLHF.

V usage is TRBV27 and J usage is TRBJ2-1, with TRBD1 matching 11 bases. This CDR3 comprises 20 residues. Per the germline V gene, CDR1 is MNHEY and CDR2 is SMNVEV (reference sequence). Trimming at V came to 5 bases and at J to 2 bases, leaving 17 bases not matched to a gene. The CDR3 DNA is TGTGCCAGCAGTATCGGACAGGGGGCCTTGTCTAGCGGGACCTACAATGAGCAGTTCTTC. Encoded protein: CASSIGQGALSSGTYNEQFF.

This clone has just a few counts. The chain links TRBV19 to TRBJ1-1; TRBD1 matches at 7 bases. The CDR3 contains 14 residues. Germline lookup yields CDR1 LNHDA and CDR2 SQIVND (reference sequence). The trim removed 3 bases at V and 1 base at J, leaving 2 bases unmatched. The CDR3 DNA is TGTGCCAGTAGTATCGGACAGGAGAACACTGAAGCTTTCTTT. Its protein is CASSIGQENTEAFF. Filled out from reference TRBV19 and TRBJ1-1, the complete variable domain reads DGGITQSPKYLFRKEGQNVTLSCEQNLNHDAMYWYRQDPGQGLRLIYYSQIVNDFQKGDIAEGYSVSREKKESFPLTVTSAQKNPTAFYLCASSIGQENTEAFFGQGTRLTVV.